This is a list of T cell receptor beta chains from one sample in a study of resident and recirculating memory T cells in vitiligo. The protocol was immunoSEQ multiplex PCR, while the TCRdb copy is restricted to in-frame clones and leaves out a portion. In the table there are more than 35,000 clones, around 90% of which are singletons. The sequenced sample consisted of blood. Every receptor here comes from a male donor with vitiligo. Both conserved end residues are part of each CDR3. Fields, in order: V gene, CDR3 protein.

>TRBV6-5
CASTSGEHNEQFF
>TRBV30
CAWSPDKIEQFF
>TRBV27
CASSFGGGSADTQYF
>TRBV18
CASSPESYEQYF
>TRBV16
CASSQSDSLTDTQYF
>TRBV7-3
CASSLKPTGMGYNEQFF
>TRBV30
CAWRELNYGYTF
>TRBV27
CASSLTAFGERGYTF
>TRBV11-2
CASSLAGQGPTTDTQYF
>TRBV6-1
CASSGRNQETQYF
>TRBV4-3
CASSQEWPLSTDTQYF
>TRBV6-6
CASSYPRTGREEKLFF
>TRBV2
CASSFQQNTEAFF
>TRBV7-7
CASSLGTSVGETQYF
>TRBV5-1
CASSLAGGQGEAFF
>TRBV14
CASSQDLTGSEQYF
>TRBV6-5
CASSLRAPSGNTIYF
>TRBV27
CAIARGDRDGNEQFF
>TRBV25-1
CASIGGFNTEAFF
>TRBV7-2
CASGFGKKRGRVNEKLFF
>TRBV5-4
CASSSGQGINQPQHF
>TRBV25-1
CASSESSAIYF
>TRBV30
CAWSGGTDTQYF
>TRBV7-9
CASSPPGQTYEQYF
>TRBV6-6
CASSPQGARTGELFF
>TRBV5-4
CASTSGNDNEQFF
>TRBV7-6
CASSLGTGGFTEAFF
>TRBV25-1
CATRGGQGYSGANVLTF
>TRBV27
CASSSRSLTASGNTIYF
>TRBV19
CASSIHRGAVKNEQFF
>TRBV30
CAWSQGVDTDTQYF
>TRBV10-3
CAISDPSGTSGGANVLTF
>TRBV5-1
CASSLEGGGWSGTDTQYF
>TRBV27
CASSPRQRRETFF
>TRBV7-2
CASSADRGVYEKLFF
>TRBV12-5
CASGPGLAGTDTQYF
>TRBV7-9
CASRPTGGKNIQYF
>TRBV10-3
CAISDGRTSYEQYF
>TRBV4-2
CASSPLTGLPNGYTF
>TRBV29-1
CSVEEDSANTGELFF
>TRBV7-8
CASSLKGLGGDEQFF
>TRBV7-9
CASSPLGYNEQFF
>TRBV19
CASSTYQQGIGYTF
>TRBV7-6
CASSLSGATNEKLFF
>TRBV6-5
CASSYSRYREKLFF
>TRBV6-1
CASSLHNSPLHF
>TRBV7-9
CASSSLTGVNTEAFF
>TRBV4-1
CASSQRAPGVDGYTF